The clone carrying this T cell receptor (beta chain) was found a few times. Its antigen is still unknown. The trim removed 5 bases at V and 7 bases at J, leaving 10 bases unmatched. Germline V gene lookup returns CDR1 SGHTA and CDR2 FQGTGA. The CDR3 has 15 residues. The sample providers were healthy Caucasian people from Russia, aged about 6 to 90. Alongside a J-beta primer mix, a sample-barcoded 5' primer served in a second PCR lasting roughly 7 to 12 cycles. TCRdb processed the 5' RACE reads anew with MiXCR; each CDR3 protein has one entry. The sample lists under 1,000,000 distinct CDR3 sequences; about half were seen once. This sample is drawn from a study of blood T cells in healthy people across ages. Study-wide background: About one barcoded beta molecule per two T cells came from capture by template switching. General study points: Investigators treated diversity estimates from one million T cells as underestimates. A roughly linear age-dependent decrease characterized TCR beta diversity per million T cells.

The sample taken for sequencing was blood. The sequence was collected from a man older than 75 in good health. The chain is built from TRBV7-3 and TRBJ2-1; 8 bases line up with TRBD2. Here the CDR3 reads CASSPGLVGQNEQFF. DNA of the CDR3: TGTGCCAGCAGCCCGGGACTAGTTGGTCAAAATGAGCAGTTCTTC.